These 22 T cell receptor beta chains originate from one sample sequenced in a study of T-cell reconstitution after alpha-beta-depleted transplantation in children. A library of TCRbeta sequences, prepared with unique molecular identifiers, was generated. TCRdb re-analysed the PCR reads in MiXCR, keeping a single row per CDR3 protein. The profile shows some 500,000 distinct CDR3 sequences, 30% to 35% of them singletons. The input for sequencing was PBMCs from the stem cell graft donor, taken from the stem cell graft. Source of these receptors: a human donor who donated a stem cell graft to a child with aplastic anemia.

This chain connects TRBV19 to TRBJ2-7; D not resolved. Per germline, CDR1 LNHDA and CDR2 SQIVND (reference sequence). V lost 3 bases, J lost 3 bases, and 9 bases lay in between. The CDR3 loop spans 13 amino acids. The CDR3 spells CASSMVVGYEQYV. The CDR3 bases are TGTGCCAGTAGTATGGTGGTGGGCTACGAGCAGTACGTC.

The chain links TRBV7-8 to TRBJ2-7; either TRBD1 or TRBD2 may fit D (5 bases each). Germline V CDR1 and CDR2: SGHVS, FQNEAQ. This CDR3 has 13 residues. Trimming removed 5 bases at V and 3 bases at J, with 11 bases between. CDR3 sequence (DNA): TGTGCCAGCAGCCCGGGGCGTGGCTACGAGCAGTACTTC. Protein: CASSPGRGYEQYF.

This rearrangement joins TRBV7-9 to TRBJ1-4; perhaps TRBD1 as D (5 bases). Trimming shortened V by 5 bases and J by 8 bases, and 18 bases separated the two germline ends. The CDR3 is 15 amino acids. Germline CDR1 and CDR2: SEHNR and FQNEAQ (reference sequence). CDR3 DNA: TGTGCCAGCAGCCCCACGGCCACAGGCGTCGAAAAACTGTTTTTT. The encoded protein is CASSPTATGVEKLFF. Full variable domain (missing parts from reference TRBV7-9 and TRBJ1-4): DTGVSQNPRHKITKRGQNVTFRCDPISEHNRLYWYRQTLGQGPEFLTYFQNEAQLEKSRLLSDRFSAERPKGSFSTLEIQRTEQGDSAMYLCASSPTATGVEKLFFGSGTQLSVL.

This clonotype was seen at least ten times. This sequence joins TRBV6-5 and TRBJ1-1; D possibly corresponds to TRBD1 (5 bases). Trimming pared 6 bases from V and 4 bases from J, leaving 9 bases between. Looked up from germline, CDR1 is MNHEY and CDR2 is SVGAGI. The CDR3 is 12 amino acids. This CDR3 reads CASSPGTTEAFF. In nucleotides, the CDR3 is TGTGCCAGCAGCCCAGGGACCACTGAAGCTTTCTTT.

This clonotype was counted only a few times. The chain combines TRBV18 with TRBJ2-3, with TRBD2 matching 13 bases. Germline CDR1 reads KGHSH; CDR2 reads LQKENI. This CDR3 is built from 16 residues. V lost 0 bases, J lost 6 bases, and 3 bases stayed unmatched. CDR3: CASSPPGLAGPDTQYF. The CDR3 coding sequence is TGTGCCAGCTCACCACCGGGACTAGCGGGGCCTGATACGCAGTATTTT.

This clonotype showed up just once. V is TRBV11-2 and J is TRBJ2-2; D call uncertain. Per the germline V gene, CDR1 is SGHAT and CDR2 is FQNNGV. The CDR3 spans 15 residues. The V gene lost 0 bases and the J gene lost 6 bases, with 11 bases spanning the gap. DNA for the CDR3: TGTGCCAGCAGCTTAGATCCAACCCATGCCGGGGAGCTGTTTTTT. As protein: CASSLDPTHAGELFF. Filled out from reference TRBV11-2 and TRBJ2-2, the complete variable domain reads EAGVAQSPRYKIIEKRQSVAFWCNPISGHATLYWYQQILGQGPKLLIQFQNNGVVDDSQLPKDRFSAERLKGVDSTLKIQPAKLEDSAVYLCASSLDPTHAGELFFGEGSRLTVL.

The chain links TRBV7-9 to TRBJ2-1, with D uncertain. Between the trimmed V and J ends, which lost 1 base and 14 bases, there was a span of 0 bases. The CDR3 spans 8 residues. Germline loops: CDR1 SEHNR, CDR2 FQNEAQ (reference sequence). This CDR3 is CASSLEFF. The CDR3 region has the DNA TGTGCCAGCAGCTTAGAGTTCTTC.

This chain joins TRBV6-2 or TRBV6-3 and TRBJ2-3, with D uncertain. Per germline, CDR1 MNHEY and CDR2 SVGEGT. V dropped 0 bases and J dropped 2 bases, with 12 bases sitting between them. The CDR3 length is 16 residues. As DNA, the CDR3 is TGTGCCAGCAGTTACTCGAGCGACACGCACACAGATACGCAGTATTTT. This translates into CASSYSSDTHTDTQYF.

This clonotype showed up many times. The chain recombines TRBV6-5 with TRBJ2-6; 7 nucleotides match TRBD1. The ends lost 6 bases at V and 0 bases at J; junction bases unmatched: 11. The germline CDR1 and CDR2 sequences are MNHEY and SVGAGI. CDR3 length: 18 amino acids. The CDR3 coding sequence is TGTGCCAGCAGAAAACCGGGACAGAAACCCTCTGGGGCCAACGTCCTGACTTTC. The encoded protein is CASRKPGQKPSGANVLTF.

CDR3 nucleotides: TGTGCCAGCAGCTTAGTTAACTTTGGTCCAGGCGGAGCAGCTTTCTTT. This gives the protein CASSLVNFGPGGAAFF. The gene calls are TRBV7-2 and TRBJ1-1; D remains unclear. This CDR3 has 16 residues. Germline V lookup: CDR1 SGHTA, CDR2 FQGNSA. The ends were cut back, 1 base at V and 10 bases at J, with 22 bases in the middle.

A few counts support this clonotype. The V and J genes are TRBV6-6 and TRBJ2-7; D gene unclear. Germline assignment: CDR1 MNHNY and CDR2 SVGAGI (reference sequence). The V end was cut by 8 bases, the J end by 3 bases, with 11 bases between. The CDR3 runs 12 residues. As DNA, the CDR3 is TGTGCCAGCGGAACGCTAAACTACGAGCAGTACTTC. Protein sequence: CASGTLNYEQYF.

This chain uses TRBV6-2 or TRBV6-3 with TRBJ2-7; 9 positions match TRBD1. The germline CDR1 and CDR2 sequences are MNHEY and SVGEGT. This CDR3 contains 14 residues. Trimming cost V 6 bases and J 5 bases; bases outside gene matches: 8. In nucleotides, the CDR3 is TGTGCCAGCAGCCGCGGGACAGGGTGGAACGAGCAGTACGTC. As protein: CASSRGTGWNEQYV.

This clonotype was seen many times. The chain has TRBV4-2 and TRBJ2-3; 12 bases fit TRBD2. The CDR3 contains 15 residues. The ends lost 5 bases at V and 3 bases at J; junction bases unmatched: 3. CDR1 LGHNA and CDR2 YNFKEQ come from the germline V gene. The CDR3 sequence is CASSDGTSGTDTQYF. The CDR3 coding sequence is TGTGCCAGCAGCGATGGGACTAGCGGGACAGATACGCAGTATTTT.

This clonotype was counted a single time. The rearrangement joins TRBV28 to TRBJ1-1; 8 nucleotides match TRBD1. This CDR3 region has 14 residues. The V gene end was trimmed by 3 bases and the J gene end by 10 bases; junction bases not matched to a gene: 10. Germline V CDR1 and CDR2: MDHEN, SYDVKM. The CDR3 is CASSLGIDRGRAFF. The CDR3 DNA reads TGTGCCAGCAGTTTGGGGATAGACAGGGGCAGAGCTTTCTTT.

The rearrangement links TRBV14 to TRBJ1-2; D gene unclear. CDR1 is SGHDN and CDR2 is FVKESK in the germline V gene. The CDR3 contains 13 residues. V lost 3 bases and J 9 bases, leaving 14 bases between the germline ends. CDR3 in DNA: TGTGCCAGCAGCCATGGGCGTTTGATCCGCTACACCTTC. It translates to CASSHGRLIRYTF.

This clonotype showed up just a few times. This chain joins TRBV6-6 and TRBJ1-1, with D unresolved. The V end was cut by 5 bases, the J end by 11 bases, with 12 bases between. The length of the CDR3 is 11 residues. CDR1 MNHNY and CDR2 SVGAGI come from the germline V gene (reference sequence). CDR3 nucleotides: TGTGCCAGCAGTCCGGACCGCGTTGCTTTCTTT. Its translation: CASSPDRVAFF.

The CDR3 DNA reads TGTGCCAGCAGTTATCTGTATGAGCAGTTCTTC. Translated: CASSYLYEQFF. The J gene is TRBJ2-1, the V gene TRBV6-5; D is ambiguous. Germline values: CDR1 MNHEY, CDR2 SVGAGI. Trimming took off 3 bases at V and 8 bases at J, with 5 bases between the two ends. CDR3 length: 11 amino acids.

This clonotype occurred a few times. The chain carries TRBV12-3 or TRBV12-4 and TRBJ2-1; the D is unclear. Trimming cost V 4 bases and J 7 bases, with 8 bases left between them. The CDR3 covers 12 residues. The CDR3 is CASSSSPNEQFF. The CDR3 DNA reads as TGTGCCAGCAGTTCCTCACCAAATGAGCAGTTCTTC.

This rearrangement joins TRBV7-2 to TRBJ2-1, with D maybe TRBD1 (5 bases). Deletions cut 1 base from V and 3 bases from J, with 13 bases between. The CDR3 has 16 amino acids. Germline lookup yields CDR1 SGHTA and CDR2 FQGNSA. The CDR3: CASSLVRAGLYNEQFF. The CDR3 nucleotides read TGTGCCAGCAGCTTAGTAAGGGCAGGGCTCTACAATGAGCAGTTCTTC.

This clonotype was counted only a few times. The chain couples TRBV19 to TRBJ2-7; maybe TRBD2 (5 bases). Trimming took off 8 bases at V and 4 bases at J, with 15 bases between the two ends. Germline lookup yields CDR1 LNHDA and CDR2 SQIVND (reference sequence). The CDR3 has 13 amino acids. Here the CDR3 reads CASAGGPGYEQYF. The CDR3 DNA follows: TGTGCCAGTGCGGGCGGTCCGGGGTACGAGCAGTACTTC.

This clonotype was observed a handful of times. V is TRBV12-3 or TRBV12-4 and J is TRBJ2-5, with D maybe TRBD1 (7 bases). CDR3 length: 13 amino acids. Trimming shortened V by 1 base and J by 10 bases, and 13 bases separated the two germline ends. CDR3 in DNA: TGTGCCAGCAGTTTAGGAGACAGGGAGGACCAGTACTTC. Encoded protein: CASSLGDREDQYF.

This chain joins TRBV29-1 and TRBJ2-7; unclear D gene. Germline loops: CDR1 SQVTM, CDR2 ANQGSEA. CDR3 length: 11 residues. Trimming removed 0 bases at V and 2 bases at J, with 2 bases between. This CDR3 reads CSVEDPYEQYF. CDR3 nucleotide sequence: TGCAGCGTTGAAGATCCCTACGAGCAGTACTTC.